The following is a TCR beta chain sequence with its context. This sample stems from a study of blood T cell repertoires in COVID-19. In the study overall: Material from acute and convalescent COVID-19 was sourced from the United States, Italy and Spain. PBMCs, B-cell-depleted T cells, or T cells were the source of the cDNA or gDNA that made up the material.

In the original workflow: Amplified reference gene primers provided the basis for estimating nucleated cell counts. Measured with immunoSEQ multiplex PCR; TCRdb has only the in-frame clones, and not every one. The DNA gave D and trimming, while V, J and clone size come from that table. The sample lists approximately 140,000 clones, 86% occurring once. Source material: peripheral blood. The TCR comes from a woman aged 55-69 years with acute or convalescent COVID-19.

CDR3 nucleotide sequence: TGTGCCAGCAGCTCAGGGACTTTCGGGGAGCTGTTTTTT. Translating gives CASSSGTFGELFF. The V call is TRBV3-1 (or the pseudogene TRBV3-2), the J call TRBJ2-2; possibly TRBD2 for D (6 bases). This CDR3 region has 13 residues. Trimming cost V 5 bases and J 7 bases, with 11 bases left between them. The germline V gene encodes CDR1 LGHDT and CDR2 YNNKEL (reference sequence).